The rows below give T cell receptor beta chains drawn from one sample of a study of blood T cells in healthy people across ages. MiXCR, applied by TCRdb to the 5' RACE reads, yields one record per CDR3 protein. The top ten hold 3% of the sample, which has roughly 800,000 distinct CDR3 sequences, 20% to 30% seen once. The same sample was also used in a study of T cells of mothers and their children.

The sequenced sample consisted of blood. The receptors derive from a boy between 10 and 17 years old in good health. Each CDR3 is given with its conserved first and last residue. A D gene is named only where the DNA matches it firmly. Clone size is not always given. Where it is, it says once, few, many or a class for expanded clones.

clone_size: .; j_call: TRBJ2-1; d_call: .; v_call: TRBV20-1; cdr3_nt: TGCAGTGCTAGTCAAGGGCTCGGTTACAATGAGCAGTTCTTC; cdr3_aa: CSASQGLGYNEQFF
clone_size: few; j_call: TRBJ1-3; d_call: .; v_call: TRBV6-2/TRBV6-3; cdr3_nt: TGTGCCAGCAGTTACAGCGACTCTGGAAACACCATATATTTT; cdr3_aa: CASSYSDSGNTIYF
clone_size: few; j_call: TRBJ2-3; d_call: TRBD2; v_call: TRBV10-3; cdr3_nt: TGTGCCATCCGCCCTAGCGGGGGGGCAGTCACAGATACGCAGTATTTT; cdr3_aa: CAIRPSGGAVTDTQYF
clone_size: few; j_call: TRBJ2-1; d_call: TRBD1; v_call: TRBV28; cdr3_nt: TGTGCCAGCAGTTTCTATGGACAGGCCAATGAGCAGTTCTTC; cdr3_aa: CASSFYGQANEQFF
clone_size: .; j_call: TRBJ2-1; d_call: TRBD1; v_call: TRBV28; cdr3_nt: TGTGCCAGCAGCTGGGACAGGGCCCATAGTAATGAGCAGTTCTTC; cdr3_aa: CASSWDRAHSNEQFF
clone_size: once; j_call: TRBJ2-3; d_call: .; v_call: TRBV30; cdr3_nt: TGTGCCTGGAGTGCACTTGGGGTCGGCACAGATACGCAGTATTTT; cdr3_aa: CAWSALGVGTDTQYF
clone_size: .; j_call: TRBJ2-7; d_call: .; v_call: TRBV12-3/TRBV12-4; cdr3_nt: TGTGCCAGCAGTTGGAGCTACTACGAGCAGTACTTC; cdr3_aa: CASSWSYYEQYF
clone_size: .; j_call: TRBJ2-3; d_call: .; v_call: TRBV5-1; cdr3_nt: TGCGCCAGCAGCGCAGGCCCTATGGATACGCAGTATTTT; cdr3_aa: CASSAGPMDTQYF
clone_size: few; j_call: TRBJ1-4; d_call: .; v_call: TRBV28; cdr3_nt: TGTGCCAGCAGGCAGGCAAATGAAAAACTGTTTTTT; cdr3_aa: CASRQANEKLFF
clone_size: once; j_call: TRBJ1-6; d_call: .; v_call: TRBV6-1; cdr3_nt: TGTGCCAGCAGCCGCGGGAAGCGAGGACAGACTAATTCACCCCTCCACTTT; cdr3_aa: CASSRGKRGQTNSPLHF
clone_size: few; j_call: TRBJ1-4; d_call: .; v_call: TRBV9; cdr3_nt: TGTGCCAGCAGCAGCGACAGTGAAAAACTGTTTTTT; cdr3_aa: CASSSDSEKLFF
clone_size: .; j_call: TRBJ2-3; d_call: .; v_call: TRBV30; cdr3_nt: TGTGCCTGGGGATTAACCCCTAGCACAGATACGCAGTATTTT; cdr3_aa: CAWGLTPSTDTQYF
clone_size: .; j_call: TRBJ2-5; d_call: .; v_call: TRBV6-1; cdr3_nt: TGTGCCAGCAGCGGGAACCGGGAGACCCAGTACTTC; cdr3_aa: CASSGNRETQYF
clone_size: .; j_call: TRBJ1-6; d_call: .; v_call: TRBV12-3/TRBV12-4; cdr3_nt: TGTGCCAGCAGTTTTAACCGAGATAATTCACCCCTCCACTTT; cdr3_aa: CASSFNRDNSPLHF
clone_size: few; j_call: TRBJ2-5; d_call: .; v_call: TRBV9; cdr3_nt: TGTGCCAGCAGCGTAGGAGTTGGGGGGGGCGGCGAGACCCAGTACTTC; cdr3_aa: CASSVGVGGGGETQYF
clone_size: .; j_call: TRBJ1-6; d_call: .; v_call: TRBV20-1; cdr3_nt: TGCAGTGCTAGAGAGGGCAGGTCGTGGAATTCACCCCTCCACTTT; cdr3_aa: CSAREGRSWNSPLHF
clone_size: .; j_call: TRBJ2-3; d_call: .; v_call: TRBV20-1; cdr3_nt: TGCAGTACCGGGACTCGCACAGATACGCAGTATTTT; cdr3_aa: CSTGTRTDTQYF
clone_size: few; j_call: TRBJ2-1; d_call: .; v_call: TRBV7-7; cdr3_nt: TGTGCTAGCAGCTTAGAACTAGCTGATTACAATGAGCAGTTCTTC; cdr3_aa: CASSLELADYNEQFF
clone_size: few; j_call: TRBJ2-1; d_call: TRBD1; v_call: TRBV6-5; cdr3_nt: TGTGCCAGCAGTTCAACAGGGGGGAGGAATGAGCAGTTCTTC; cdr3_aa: CASSSTGGRNEQFF
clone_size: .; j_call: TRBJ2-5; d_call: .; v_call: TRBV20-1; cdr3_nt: TGCAGTGTCGGACCGCGCCAAGAGACCCAGTACTTC; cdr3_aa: CSVGPRQETQYF
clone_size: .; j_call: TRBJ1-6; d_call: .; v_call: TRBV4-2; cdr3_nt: TGTGCCAGCAGCAAGAGCATCCAGTCGGATTCACCCCTCCACTTT; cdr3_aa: CASSKSIQSDSPLHF
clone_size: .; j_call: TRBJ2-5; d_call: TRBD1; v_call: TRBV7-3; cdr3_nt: TGTGCCAGCAGCTTAGCGAAGGGGGCTCAGGAGACCCAGTACTTC; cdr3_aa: CASSLAKGAQETQYF
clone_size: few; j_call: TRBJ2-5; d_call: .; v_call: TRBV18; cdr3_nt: TGTGCCAGCTCTTCGATCGGAAGAGAGACCCAGTACTTC; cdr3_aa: CASSSIGRETQYF
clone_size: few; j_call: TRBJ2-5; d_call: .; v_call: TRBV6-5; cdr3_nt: TGTGCCAGCAGTCCGAACAGGGTAGAGACCCAGTACTTC; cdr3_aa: CASSPNRVETQYF